This T cell receptor (beta chain) came from a study of Tregs in tolerant kidney transplant recipients. Study-level points and caveats: Validation in larger populations is needed because few patients were studied.

The method was immunoSEQ multiplex PCR; TCRdb's version includes in-frame clones alone and lacks a portion of them. In the table there are tens of thousands of clones, 90% to 95% of which are singletons. A word on this clone: Its antigen remains unknown.

The V segment lost 5 bases and the J segment 4 bases; nucleotides outside the gene matches: 10. Germline CDR1 SGHTA, CDR2 FQGTGA. The CDR3 spans 17 residues. The chain uses TRBV7-3 and TRBJ2-5, with 13 bases identical to TRBD2. The TCR comes from a human donor who received a combined kidney and bone marrow transplant. The source material was CD4+ T cells from blood, sampled before the transplant. In DNA, the CDR3 is TGTGCCAGCAGCCCTACTAGCGGGGGGGCATGGGGAGAGACCCAGTACTTC. Translation: CASSPTSGGAWGETQYF.